The present TCR beta chain was sequenced within a study of T-cell memory formation after mild COVID-19. TCRalpha and TCRbeta libraries used 5'RACE with constant-segment primers and UMIs. TCRdb re-derived calls from the 5' RACE reads in MiXCR, one entry per CDR3 protein. Among about 320,000 distinct CDR3 sequences listed, roughly an eighth were seen once. This clonotype was found a few times. Its target is unknown. V dropped 0 bases and J dropped 3 bases, with 8 bases sitting between them. The germline gives CDR1 DFQATT, CDR2 SNEGSKA (reference sequence). CDR3 length: 13 residues. The study, taken as a whole, reports: Later expanders leaned toward CD4+, whereas clones contracting from day 15 to 85 were balanced CD4/CD8.

The source of this sequence is a man between 18 and 35 years old who had mild COVID-19 (a few samples of this study predate the infection). Cell type and time point are not known. The sample comprised PBMCs or a T cell subset sorted from them (not recorded which). The V gene is TRBV20-1, the J gene TRBJ1-2; tentatively, D is TRBD1 (5 bases). The DNA for the CDR3 is TGCAGTGCTAGAGACCCGGGGGACTATGGCTACACCTTC. Translation gives CSARDPGDYGYTF.